The present T cell receptor (beta chain) was sequenced within a study of T cell responses to AZD1222 COVID-19 vaccine. Notes on the study in general: Donors were chiefly white British, with a greater number of females, and clonal diversity was perhaps underestimated. All repertoire sampling was performed exclusively after the peak T cell response. With dominance at 160-218 and 743-854, vaccine-associated CD4 TCRs spanned spike.

As for this clone: Its specificity is not known.

Second-dose timings of about 4 or about 12 weeks were pooled. Clones were read by immunoSEQ multiplex PCR, and TCRdb kept only the in-frame ones, dropping some. The repertoire consists of roughly 170,000 clones, with 85% to 95% occurring once and the leading ten covering roughly 1.7%. The germline V gene has CDR1 LNHDA and CDR2 SQIVND (reference sequence). V lost 3 bases, J lost 1 base, and 0 bases stayed unmatched. The CDR3 consists of 13 residues. The material sequenced was peripheral blood, taken 28 days after the second AZD1222 dose. The source is an adult who received the AZD1222 COVID-19 vaccine. The chain links TRBV19 to TRBJ2-7; 7 nucleotides align to TRBD1. This CDR3 is CASSMGQSYEQYF. The CDR3 DNA is TGTGCCAGTAGTATGGGACAGTCCTACGAGCAGTACTTC.